These 19 T cell receptor beta chains were all obtained from the same sample, sequenced in a study of blood T cell repertoires in COVID-19. Only in-frame clones appear in the TCRdb table, and some are missing; sequencing was by immunoSEQ multiplex PCR. The sample records 300,000 to 350,000 clones, roughly 89% being singletons. What was sequenced was peripheral blood. These receptors were obtained from a woman aged 40 to 50 with COVID-19, enrolled during active disease.

The gene calls are TRBV11-3 and TRBJ2-5; no definite D call. V lost 5 bases and J lost 2, with 9 bases in between. Germline V gene lookup returns CDR1 SGHNT and CDR2 YENEEA. CDR3 length: 13 amino acids. CDR3 nucleotides: TGTGCCAGCAGCCCCCACACACAAGAGACCCAGTACTTC. This encodes CASSPHTQETQYF.

The chain has TRBV4-3 and TRBJ2-1; the match to TRBD2 covers 11 bases. CDR1 is LGHNA and CDR2 is YSLEER in the germline V gene. This CDR3 is 18 amino acids long. The V and J ends lost 3 bases and 0 bases, in that order; junction bases with no gene match: 7. Written as DNA, the CDR3 is TGCGCCAGCAGCCAGGGGACTAGCGGACGGAGCTCCTACAATGAGCAGTTCTTC. It encodes CASSQGTSGRSSYNEQFF.

The chain is built from TRBV29-1 and TRBJ1-4; 12 bases line up with TRBD1. CDR3 length equals 14 residues. Trimming took 7 bases from V and 8 from J; bases not matched to a gene: 8. Germline CDR1 SQVTM, CDR2 ANQGSEA. CDR3 loop: CSAGRDRGQEKLFF. CDR3 coding DNA: TGCAGCGCTGGACGGGACAGGGGGCAGGAAAAACTGTTTTTT.

This sequence joins TRBV6-4 and TRBJ2-1, with TRBD2 as a possible D gene (7 bases). Trimming cost V 8 bases and J 2 bases, with 10 bases left between them. Germline V gene data show CDR1 as MRHNA and CDR2 as SNTAGT. The CDR3 sequence is 13 residues long. CDR3 in amino acids: CASGRGAYNEQFF. CDR3 DNA: TGTGCCAGCGGGAGGGGGGCCTACAATGAGCAGTTCTTC.

The V call is TRBV5-1, the J call TRBJ1-2; weak D call: TRBD1 (6 bases). Trimming pared 0 bases from V and 6 bases from J, leaving 9 bases between. The CDR3 contains 13 residues. The germline CDR1 and CDR2 sequences are SGHRS and YFSETQ. The CDR3 nucleotides are TGCGCCAGCAGCTTGGGGGCAGGGGATGGCTACACCTTC. Translating gives CASSLGAGDGYTF.

The rearrangement uses TRBV19 and TRBJ2-7, with D tentatively TRBD2 (5 bases). CDR1 is LNHDA, CDR2 SQIVND, per germline (reference sequence). The length of the CDR3 is 14 residues. V was clipped by 1 base and J by 6 bases, with 13 bases between them. CDR3 amino acids: CASSIAARSGEQYF. The DNA for the CDR3 is TGTGCCAGTAGTATAGCCGCCAGGAGCGGCGAGCAGTACTTC.

This sequence joins TRBV7-3 and TRBJ2-3; 8 bases map to TRBD2. Germline V CDR1 and CDR2: SGHTA, FQGTGA. The CDR3 is 15 amino acids. V lost 3 bases, J lost 2 bases, and 4 bases stayed unmatched. CDR3 amino acids: CASSFSAGDTDTQYF. The CDR3 nucleotides are TGTGCCAGCAGCTTTTCAGCGGGAGACACAGATACGCAGTATTTT.

This rearrangement joins TRBV5-1 to TRBJ2-7, with 7 bases matching TRBD1. V gave up 7 bases and J gave up 5 bases; unmatched junction bases: 9. CDR1 and CDR2 from the germline V gene are SGHRS and YFSETQ. CDR3 length: 13 amino acids. The CDR3 spells CASAMGQNNEQYF. The DNA for the CDR3 is TGCGCCAGCGCAATGGGACAGAACAACGAGCAGTACTTC.

V is TRBV7-2 and J is TRBJ1-4, with a weak D call TRBD1 (5 bases). The CDR3 is made up of 16 amino acids. Germline assignment: CDR1 SGHTA and CDR2 FQGNSA. V lost 2 bases and J 4 bases, leaving 14 bases between the germline ends. As DNA, the CDR3 is TGTGCCAGCAGCTTAAAGATAAGGGGTAGTAATGAAAAACTGTTTTTT. This codes for CASSLKIRGSNEKLFF.

The chain carries TRBV28 and TRBJ2-3, with 9 bases aligning to TRBD1. CDR3 length equals 15 residues. Trimming cost V 3 bases and J 1 base; bases outside gene matches: 2. Germline values: CDR1 MDHEN, CDR2 SYDVKM. DNA of the CDR3: TGTGCCAGCAGTTTTGGGGACAGGGGCACAGATACGCAGTATTTT. It translates to CASSFGDRGTDTQYF.

The CDR3 DNA follows: TGTGCCAGCAGCTTTCAGATTAGCGGGAGAGGGGAAGAGACCCAGTACTTC. It encodes CASSFQISGRGEETQYF. This chain joins TRBV7-8 and TRBJ2-5, with 9 bases matching TRBD2. The junction had 11 bases not matched to a gene; V was cut back by 3 bases and J by 3 bases. CDR1 and CDR2 (germline): SGHVS, FQNEAQ. The CDR3 is 17 residues long.

The chain uses TRBV14 and TRBJ1-1; D unclear. CDR1 and CDR2 (germline): SGHDN, FVKESK. Trimming took 0 bases from V and 6 from J, leaving 14 bases between them. The CDR3 is 15 residues long. DNA of the CDR3: TGTGCCAGCAGCCAAGATCAAATGGTACTGGCTGAAGCTTTCTTT. This codes for CASSQDQMVLAEAFF.

The chain couples TRBV7-2 to TRBJ1-1, with D unresolved. The CDR3 covers 13 residues. Germline assignment: CDR1 SGHTA and CDR2 FQGNSA. The V and J ends lost 4 bases and 10 bases respectively, with 16 bases between them. In DNA form, the CDR3 reads TGTGCCAGCAGCTCGACCCGACAAAATCGAGCTTTCTTT. The encoded protein is CASSSTRQNRAFF.

The V and J genes are TRBV12-5 and TRBJ2-3; perhaps TRBD1 as D (5 bases). This CDR3 is 14 amino acids long. The V and J ends lost 6 bases and 5 bases respectively, with 15 bases between them. Germline V CDR1 and CDR2: LGHNT, FRNRAP. The DNA of the CDR3 is TGTGCTAGTGGACCGGGCAGGGCGGAAGATACGCAGTATTTT. This encodes CASGPGRAEDTQYF.

Points on this clone: One junction end does not reproduce the germline sequence, and a read error may be involved. This rearrangement joins TRBV19 to TRBJ1-3, with D unclear. The CDR3 totals 15 residues. CDR1 is LNHDA, CDR2 SQIVND, per germline (reference sequence). CDR3 DNA: TGTGCCAGTAGTCTAGAAGGACTATCTGGAAACACCATATATTTT. Its translation: CASSLEGLSGNTIYF.

J is TRBJ1-2 and V is TRBV28; weak D call: TRBD1 (6 bases). V lost 5 bases, J lost 2 bases, and 9 bases lay in between. The CDR3 is made up of 13 amino acids. Germline CDR1 is MDHEN and CDR2 is SYDVKM. CDR3 DNA sequence: TGTGCCAGCAGTAATACAGGGAACTATGGCTACACCTTC. It translates to CASSNTGNYGYTF.

The chain is built from TRBV9 and TRBJ1-1, with D unresolved. Trimming removed 0 bases at V and 3 bases at J, with 12 bases between. Germline lookup yields CDR1 SGDLS and CDR2 YYNGEE. This CDR3 contains 15 residues. CDR3 protein: CASSVDTASYTEAFF. The DNA for the CDR3 is TGTGCCAGCAGCGTAGACACAGCCTCCTACACTGAAGCTTTCTTT.

This clone showed up just once. This chain uses TRBV5-6 with TRBJ2-7; possible D gene TRBD2, 5 bases. Per germline, CDR1 SGHDT and CDR2 YYEEEE. This CDR3 contains 14 residues. The germline V and J ends were trimmed by 2 bases and 3 bases, with 12 bases remaining between them. CDR3 DNA: TGTGCCAGCAGCTTCCCTGGACGGGGCTACGAGCAGTACTTC. This gives the protein CASSFPGRGYEQYF.

This chain links TRBV7-8 with TRBJ2-1; 10 bases map to TRBD2. The trim removed 5 bases at V and 13 bases at J, leaving 17 bases unmatched. CDR3 length: 16 residues. CDR1 and CDR2 (germline): SGHVS, FQNEAQ. The CDR3 DNA follows: TGTGCCAGCAGCCCACCTAGCGGGGGCCCCCGGATGCATCAGTTCTTC. Its translation is CASSPPSGGPRMHQFF.